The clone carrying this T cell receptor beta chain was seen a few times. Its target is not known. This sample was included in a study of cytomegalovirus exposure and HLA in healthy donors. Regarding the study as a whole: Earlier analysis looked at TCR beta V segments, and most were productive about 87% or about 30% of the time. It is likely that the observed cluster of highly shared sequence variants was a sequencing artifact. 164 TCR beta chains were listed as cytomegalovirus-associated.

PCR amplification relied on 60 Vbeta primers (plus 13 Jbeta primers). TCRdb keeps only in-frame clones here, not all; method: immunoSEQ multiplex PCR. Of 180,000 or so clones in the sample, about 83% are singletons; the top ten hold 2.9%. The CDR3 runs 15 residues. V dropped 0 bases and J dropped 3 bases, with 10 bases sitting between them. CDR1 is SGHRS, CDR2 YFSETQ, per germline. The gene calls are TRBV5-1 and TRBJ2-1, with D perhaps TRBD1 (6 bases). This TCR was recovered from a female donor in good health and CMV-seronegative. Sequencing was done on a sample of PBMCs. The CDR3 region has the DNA TGCGCCAGCAGCTTGGGACAGGACGTCTACAATGAGCAGTTCTTC. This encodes CASSLGQDVYNEQFF.